This T cell receptor beta chain was found in a study of T cells in Graves' hyperthyroidism and ophthalmopathy. Study-wide findings and caveats: Blood held most thyroid clonotypes expanded above 0.001 frequency. It was a median around 6 months before onset that the model predicted ophthalmopathy.

This CDR3 contains 15 residues. The V gene's germline CDR1 is MNHEY and CDR2 SVGEGT. The junction had 2 bases not matched to a gene; V was cut back by 1 base and J by 2 bases. The hyperthyroidism patients had all been newly diagnosed, and their disease duration was under 2 months. Their ages ranged from 18 to 65 years. This clonotype was seen ten or more times. Its matching antigen is unknown. The CDR3 regions of TCR beta were amplified from RNA transcripts. The study used the HTBI primer set for a first-round RT-PCR of the TCR CDR3. TCRdb reprocessed the multiplex PCR reads via MiXCR and lists one record per CDR3 protein. The sample consists of about 420,000 distinct CDR3 sequences, around 15% of them appearing once.

Sample: blood. The sequence was collected from a woman between 18 and 30 years old with Graves' hyperthyroidism. V usage is TRBV6-2 or TRBV6-3 and J usage is TRBJ2-1; 7 nucleotides match TRBD2. CDR3 residues: CASSYLAGAYNEQFF. The CDR3 DNA sequence: TGTGCCAGCAGTTACTTGGCGGGAGCCTACAATGAGCAGTTCTTC.